This record covers a single T cell receptor beta chain. The data stem from a study of T-cell reconstitution after alpha-beta-depleted transplantation in children. The germline V gene encodes CDR1 SGHAT and CDR2 FQNNGV. Unmatched junction bases numbered 10, after V lost 2 bases and J lost 7 bases. This CDR3 region has 15 residues. The TCRbeta library was prepared with unique molecular identifiers. Via MiXCR, TCRdb re-called the PCR reads, giving one row per CDR3 protein. The sample lists 200,000 to 250,000 distinct CDR3 sequences; approximately 9.5% were seen once. The sequencing here drew on PBMCs from the stem cell graft donor, taken from the stem cell graft. J is TRBJ2-5 and V is TRBV11-2, with TRBD1 identical over 7 bases. The clonotype originates from a human donor who donated a stem cell graft to a child with acute lymphoblastic leukemia. The CDR3 coding sequence is TGTGCCAGCAGCTTAAGAAAGGGGGCTAGTGTGACCCAGTACTTC. It encodes CASSLRKGASVTQYF.